The source of this TCR beta chain is a study of identical twins. Template switching added a universal primer site, and cDNA bore unique molecular identifiers. TCRdb reprocessed the 5' RACE reads via MiXCR and lists one record per CDR3 protein. The sample shows more than 400,000 distinct CDR3 sequences, 15% of them seen only once. Trimming cost V 6 bases and J 1 base, with 13 bases left between them. Germline-derived CDR1 and CDR2 are MNHNS and SASEGT. This CDR3 is built from 15 residues. Another study also made use of these data, one on yellow fever vaccine responses in identical twins.

Sequencing was performed on CD4+ T cells sorted from blood. This TCR came from a woman between 18 and 29 years old in good health. The chain employs TRBV6-1 and TRBJ2-1; weak D call: TRBD2 (6 bases). CDR3 DNA: TGTGCCAGCAGCCCGCGGGGCCAATCCTACAATGAGCAGTTCTTC. Translated: CASSPRGQSYNEQFF.